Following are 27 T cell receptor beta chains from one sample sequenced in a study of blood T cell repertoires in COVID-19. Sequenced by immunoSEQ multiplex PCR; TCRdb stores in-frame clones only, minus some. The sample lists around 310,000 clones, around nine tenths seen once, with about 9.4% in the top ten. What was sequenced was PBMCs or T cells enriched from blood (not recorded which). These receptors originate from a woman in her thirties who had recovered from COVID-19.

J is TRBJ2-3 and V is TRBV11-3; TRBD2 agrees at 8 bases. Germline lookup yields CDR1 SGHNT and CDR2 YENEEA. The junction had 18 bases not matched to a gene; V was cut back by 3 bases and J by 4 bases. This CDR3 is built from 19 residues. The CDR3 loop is CASSFQLSGTSHGPDTQYF. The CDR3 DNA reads TGTGCCAGCAGCTTCCAACTTAGCGGGACCTCTCACGGCCCAGATACGCAGTATTTT.

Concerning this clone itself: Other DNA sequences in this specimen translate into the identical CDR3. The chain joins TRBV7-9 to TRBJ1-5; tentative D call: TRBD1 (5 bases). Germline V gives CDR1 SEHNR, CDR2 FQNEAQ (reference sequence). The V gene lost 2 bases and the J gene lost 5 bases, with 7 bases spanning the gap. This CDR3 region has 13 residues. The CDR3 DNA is TGTGCCAGCAGCTTAACGGGGGATCAGCCCCAGCATTTT. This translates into CASSLTGDQPQHF.

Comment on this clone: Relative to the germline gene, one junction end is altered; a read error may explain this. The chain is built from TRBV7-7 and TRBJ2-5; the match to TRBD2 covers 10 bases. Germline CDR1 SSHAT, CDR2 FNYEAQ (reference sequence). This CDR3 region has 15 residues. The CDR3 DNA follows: TGTGCTAGCAGCTTACAACTAGCGGGGAGGGAGACCCAGTACTTC. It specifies CASSLQLAGRETQYF.

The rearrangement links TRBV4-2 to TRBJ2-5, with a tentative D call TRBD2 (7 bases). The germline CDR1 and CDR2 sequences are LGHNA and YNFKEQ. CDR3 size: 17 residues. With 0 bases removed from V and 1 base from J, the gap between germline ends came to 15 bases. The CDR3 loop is CASSQEGGGGRQETQYF. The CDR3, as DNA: TGTGCCAGCAGCCAAGAAGGGGGAGGGGGGCGCCAAGAGACCCAGTACTTC.

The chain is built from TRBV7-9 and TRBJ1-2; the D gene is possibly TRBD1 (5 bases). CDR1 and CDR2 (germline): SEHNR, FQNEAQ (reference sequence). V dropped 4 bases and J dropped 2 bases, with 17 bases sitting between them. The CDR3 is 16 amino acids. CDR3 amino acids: CASSSYGARDNYGYTF. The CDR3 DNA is TGTGCCAGCAGCTCGTATGGAGCGCGGGACAACTATGGCTACACCTTC.

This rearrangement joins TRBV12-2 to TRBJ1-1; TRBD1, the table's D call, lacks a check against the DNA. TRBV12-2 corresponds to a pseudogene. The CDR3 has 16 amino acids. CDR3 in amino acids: CASRCYRGEVFTEAFF. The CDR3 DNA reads TGTGCAAGTCGCTGTTACAGGGGGGAAGTCTTCACTGAAGCTTTCTTT.

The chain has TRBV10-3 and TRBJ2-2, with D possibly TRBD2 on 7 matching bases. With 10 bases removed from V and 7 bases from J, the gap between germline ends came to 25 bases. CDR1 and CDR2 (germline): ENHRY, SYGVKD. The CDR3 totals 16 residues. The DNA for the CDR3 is TGTGCCAGCAGAGGGGGAGGGAGGTTCTCTTTCGGGGAGCTGTTTTTT. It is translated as CASRGGGRFSFGELFF.

The CDR3, as DNA: TGCGCCAGCAGTGAGGCGGGGATCGGGGATCAGCCCCAGCATTTT. It yields the protein CASSEAGIGDQPQHF. The chain employs TRBV10-2 and TRBJ1-5; D gene ambiguous. The V end was cut by 2 bases, the J end by 5 bases, with 13 bases between. This CDR3 is 15 amino acids long. Germline V gives CDR1 WSHSY, CDR2 SAAADI.

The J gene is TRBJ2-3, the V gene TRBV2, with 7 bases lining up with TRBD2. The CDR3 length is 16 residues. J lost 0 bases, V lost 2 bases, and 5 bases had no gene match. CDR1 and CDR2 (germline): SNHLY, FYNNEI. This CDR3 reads CASSETGLKSTDTQYF. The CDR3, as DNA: TGTGCCAGCAGTGAAACGGGACTAAAAAGCACAGATACGCAGTATTTT.

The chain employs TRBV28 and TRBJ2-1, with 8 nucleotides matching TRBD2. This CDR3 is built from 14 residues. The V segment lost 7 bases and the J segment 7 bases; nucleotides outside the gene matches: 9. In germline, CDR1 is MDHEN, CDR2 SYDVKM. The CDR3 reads CASTDGTRKNEQFF. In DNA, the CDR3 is TGTGCCAGCACCGATGGGACTAGGAAGAATGAGCAGTTCTTC.

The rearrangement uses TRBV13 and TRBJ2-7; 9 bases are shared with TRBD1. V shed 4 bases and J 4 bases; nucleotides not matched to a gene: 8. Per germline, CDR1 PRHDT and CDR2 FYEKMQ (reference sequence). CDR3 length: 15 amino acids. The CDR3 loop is CASSYRPGTGYEQYF. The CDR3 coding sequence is TGTGCCAGCAGCTACCGGCCCGGGACAGGGTACGAGCAGTACTTC.

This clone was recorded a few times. The CDR3 bases are TGTGCCAGTAGTACACAACGGGGGGGTTGGAATGAGCAGTTCTTC. This codes for CASSTQRGGWNEQFF. The chain uses TRBV19 and TRBJ2-1, with 8 bases matching TRBD2. Germline loops: CDR1 LNHDA, CDR2 SQIVND (reference sequence). This CDR3 contains 15 residues. V lost 4 bases to trimming and J lost 7 bases; unmatched junction nucleotides: 9.

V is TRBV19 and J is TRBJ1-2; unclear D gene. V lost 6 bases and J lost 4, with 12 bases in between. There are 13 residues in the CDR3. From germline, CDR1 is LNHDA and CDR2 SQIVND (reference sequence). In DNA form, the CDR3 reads TGTGCCAGTAGGGAGGAGAGGCCCTATGGCTACACCTTC. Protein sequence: CASREERPYGYTF.

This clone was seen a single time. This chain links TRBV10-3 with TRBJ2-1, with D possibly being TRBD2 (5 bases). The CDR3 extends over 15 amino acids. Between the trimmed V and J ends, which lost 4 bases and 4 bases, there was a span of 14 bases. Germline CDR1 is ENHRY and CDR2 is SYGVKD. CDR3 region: CAISVYGLQYNEQFF. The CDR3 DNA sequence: TGTGCCATCAGTGTTTATGGACTGCAGTACAATGAGCAGTTCTTC.

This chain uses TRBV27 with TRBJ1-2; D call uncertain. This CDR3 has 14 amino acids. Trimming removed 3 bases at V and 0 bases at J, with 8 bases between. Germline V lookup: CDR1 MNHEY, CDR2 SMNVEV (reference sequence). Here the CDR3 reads CASSFSDTNYGYTF. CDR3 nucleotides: TGTGCCAGCAGTTTCAGCGATACTAACTATGGCTACACCTTC.

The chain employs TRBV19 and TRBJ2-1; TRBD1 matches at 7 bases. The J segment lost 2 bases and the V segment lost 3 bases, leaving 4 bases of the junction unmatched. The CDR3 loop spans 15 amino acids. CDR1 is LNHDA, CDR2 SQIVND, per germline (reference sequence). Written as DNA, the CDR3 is TGTGCCAGTAGTATTACAGGGGTCACCTACAATGAGCAGTTCTTC. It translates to CASSITGVTYNEQFF. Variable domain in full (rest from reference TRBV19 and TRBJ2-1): DGGITQSPKYLFRKEGQNVTLSCEQNLNHDAMYWYRQDPGQGLRLIYYSQIVNDFQKGDIAEGYSVSREKKESFPLTVTSAQKNPTAFYLCASSITGVTYNEQFFGPGTRLTVL.

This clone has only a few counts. The CDR3 is CSVEDPTGTSYEQYF. Written as DNA, the CDR3 is TGCAGCGTTGAAGATCCGACAGGGACCTCCTACGAGCAGTACTTC. This sequence joins TRBV29-1 and TRBJ2-7, with 7 bases aligning to TRBD1. The CDR3 sequence is 15 residues long. The junction had 5 bases not matched to a gene; V was cut back by 0 bases and J by 0 bases. Germline V gives CDR1 SQVTM, CDR2 ANQGSEA.

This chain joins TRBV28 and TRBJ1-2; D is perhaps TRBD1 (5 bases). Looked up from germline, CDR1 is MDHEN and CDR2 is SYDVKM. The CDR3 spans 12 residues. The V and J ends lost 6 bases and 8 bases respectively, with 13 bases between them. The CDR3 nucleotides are TGTGCCAGCAGACGGGGGGAAAGAGGCTACACCTTC. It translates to CASRRGERGYTF.

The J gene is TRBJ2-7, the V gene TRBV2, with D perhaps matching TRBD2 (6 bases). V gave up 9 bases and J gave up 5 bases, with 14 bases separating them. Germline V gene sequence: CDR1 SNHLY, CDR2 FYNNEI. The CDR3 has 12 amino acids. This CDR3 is CASGGFRDEQYF. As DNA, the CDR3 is TGTGCCAGTGGGGGGTTTAGGGACGAGCAGTACTTC.

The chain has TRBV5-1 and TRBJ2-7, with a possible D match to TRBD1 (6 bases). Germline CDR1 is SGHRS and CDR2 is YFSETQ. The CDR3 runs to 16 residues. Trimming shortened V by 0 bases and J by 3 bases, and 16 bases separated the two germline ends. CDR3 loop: CASSLVGEGVYYEQYF. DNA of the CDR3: TGCGCCAGCAGCTTGGTGGGTGAGGGGGTCTACTACGAGCAGTACTTC.

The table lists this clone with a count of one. CDR3 nucleotides: TGTGCCATCAGTGAACGAGATTTTAACACTGAAGCTTTCTTT. Translation gives CAISERDFNTEAFF. This chain joins TRBV10-3 and TRBJ1-1; D remains unclear. Trimming took 3 bases from V and 2 from J, leaving 10 bases between them. From germline, CDR1 is ENHRY and CDR2 SYGVKD. The CDR3 has 14 amino acids.

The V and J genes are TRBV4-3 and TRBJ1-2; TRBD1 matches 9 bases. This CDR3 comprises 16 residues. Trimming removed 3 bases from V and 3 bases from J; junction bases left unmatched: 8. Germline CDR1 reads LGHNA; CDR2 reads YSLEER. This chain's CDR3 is CASSHAAQGADYGYTF. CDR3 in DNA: TGCGCCAGCAGCCATGCCGCACAGGGGGCGGACTATGGCTACACCTTC.

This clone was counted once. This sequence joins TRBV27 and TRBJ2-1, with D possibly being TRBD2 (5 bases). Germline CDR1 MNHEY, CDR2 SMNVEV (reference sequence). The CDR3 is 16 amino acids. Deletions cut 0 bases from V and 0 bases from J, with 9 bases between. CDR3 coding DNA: TGTGCCAGCAGTTTATCGGTCCGGGACTCCTACAATGAGCAGTTCTTC. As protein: CASSLSVRDSYNEQFF.

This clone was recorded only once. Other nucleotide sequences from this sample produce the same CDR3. CDR3 sequence: CASSLSHGTGPLARDEQFF. The CDR3 region has the DNA TGTGCCAGCAGTTTATCCCATGGGACAGGCCCGCTAGCGAGGGATGAGCAGTTCTTC. The chain is built from TRBV28 and TRBJ2-1; 8 bases agree with TRBD1. The trim removed 1 base at V and 8 bases at J, leaving 19 bases unmatched. Germline CDR1 is MDHEN and CDR2 is SYDVKM. The CDR3 totals 19 residues.

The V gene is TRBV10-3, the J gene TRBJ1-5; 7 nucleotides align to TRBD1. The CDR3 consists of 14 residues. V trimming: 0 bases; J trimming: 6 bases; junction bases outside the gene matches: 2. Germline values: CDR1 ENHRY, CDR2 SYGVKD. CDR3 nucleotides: TGTGCCATCAGTGAGTCGGGACAGCTTCAGCCCCAGCATTTT. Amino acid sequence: CAISESGQLQPQHF.

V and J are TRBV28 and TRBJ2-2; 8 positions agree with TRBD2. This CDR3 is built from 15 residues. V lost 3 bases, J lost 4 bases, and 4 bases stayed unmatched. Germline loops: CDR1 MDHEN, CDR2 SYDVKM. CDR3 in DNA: TGTGCCAGCAGTTTCACTAGCGGAGGCACCGGGGAGCTGTTTTTT. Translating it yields CASSFTSGGTGELFF.

DNA for the CDR3: TGCAGCGCCACCCGGGACAGGGGGCACGAGCAGTACTTC. Amino acid sequence: CSATRDRGHEQYF. This chain connects TRBV29-1 to TRBJ2-7; 12 bases agree with TRBD1. Germline trimming cut 7 bases from V and 5 bases from J; bases unmatched to any gene: 6. There are 13 residues in the CDR3. The germline V gene has CDR1 SQVTM and CDR2 ANQGSEA.